This T cell receptor (beta chain) was identified during a study of cytomegalovirus exposure and HLA in healthy donors. Study-wide background: The use of the same platform for the 95 to 150 validation repertoires and the roughly 630 first-cohort repertoires was reported by a later analysis.

Some clones are missing from TCRdb's copy, which holds only in-frame ones; the method was immunoSEQ multiplex PCR. The repertoire holds some 330,000 clones, with approximately 90% as singletons. Note on this clone: Its antigen is not known.

With 6 bases removed from V and 3 bases from J, the gap between germline ends came to 19 bases. The CDR3 loop spans 17 amino acids. Germline V lookup: CDR1 SGHRS, CDR2 YFSETQ. General study findings and limits: Some TCR beta chains (around 160 of them) were listed as cytomegalovirus-associated.

This clonotype was sampled from a woman under 30 in good health and CMV-seronegative. The sequenced material came from PBMCs. The genes are TRBV5-1 and TRBJ2-6; weak D call: TRBD2 (5 bases). CDR3 sequence (DNA): TGCGCCAGCACCCTTTCTGCCGGGATAGGTGGGGCCAACGTCCTGACTTTC. The encoded protein is CASTLSAGIGGANVLTF.